The entry below gives a single T cell receptor (beta chain) sequence along with its context. This sample was included in a study of blood T cell repertoires in COVID-19. Study overall: The samples span acute and convalescent COVID-19 from the United States, Italy and Spain. T cells, B-cell-depleted T cells, or PBMCs provided the cDNA or gDNA that served as material.

Generated by immunoSEQ multiplex PCR, the TCRdb table keeps only in-frame clones and is missing some. Of some 120,000 clones listed, approximately 82% are singletons. V dropped 7 bases and J dropped 2; count of bases not matched to a gene: 3. This CDR3 contains 13 residues. Germline V gives CDR1 ENHRY, CDR2 SYGVKD. V and J are TRBV10-3 and TRBJ2-7; 9 bases map to TRBD1. The sequencing sample was made of peripheral blood. This receptor was identified in a man older than 75 with active or convalescent COVID-19. Here the CDR3 DNA reads TGTGCCATCAAACAGGGGGCACCCTACGAGCAGTACTTC. Translation: CAIKQGAPYEQYF.